Following are 29 T cell receptor beta chains from one sample sequenced in a study of T cell repertoires in cytomegalovirus infection. TCRdb processed the reads anew with MiXCR; each CDR3 protein has one entry. This sample yields almost 550,000 distinct CDR3 sequences, of which about 15% are seen a single time; about 24% belongs to the top ten. The material sequenced was CD8+ T cells from PBMCs. Receptors were obtained from a human donor in good health (CMV status not recorded). Some clones in this sample may be carry-over from other donors' samples.

This clonotype was seen a handful of times. The rearrangement joins TRBV27 to TRBJ2-7, with 8 bases fitting TRBD2. Per the germline V gene, CDR1 is MNHEY and CDR2 is SMNVEV (reference sequence). The CDR3 loop spans 15 amino acids. V was clipped by 0 bases and J by 5 bases; unmatched bases: 6. The CDR3 nucleotides read TGTGCCAGCAGTTTATCGCCGGGGGGGCCGAACGAGCAGTACTTC. Amino acid sequence: CASSLSPGGPNEQYF.

This chain uses TRBV19 with TRBJ1-1; D not resolved. CDR1 is LNHDA, CDR2 SQIVND, per germline (reference sequence). The CDR3 consists of 11 residues. For the CDR3, the DNA is TGTGTCACTCAGGAGGACACTGAAGCTTTCTTT. Protein sequence: CVTQEDTEAFF.

The rearrangement links TRBV20-1 to TRBJ1-5, with D hard to call. V was pared by 4 bases and J by 4 bases, with 14 bases between. Germline-derived CDR1 and CDR2 are DFQATT and SNEGSKA (reference sequence). The CDR3 consists of 14 residues. The CDR3 DNA is TGCAGTGCTACCAACGGACGGAATAATCAGCCCCAGCATTTT. It is translated as CSATNGRNNQPQHF.

The chain links TRBV4-1 to TRBJ2-1; 7 bases map to TRBD1. Germline V gene sequence: CDR1 MGHRA, CDR2 YSYEKL. The CDR3 has 15 amino acids. The junction had 7 bases not matched to a gene; V was cut back by 2 bases and J by 6 bases. DNA of the CDR3: TGCGCCAGCAGCCAACCCGACCCAGGGGGCAATGAGCAGTTCTTC. Its protein product is CASSQPDPGGNEQFF.

This chain connects TRBV7-3 to TRBJ2-2; unclear D gene. This CDR3 is 15 amino acids long. Trimming took 3 bases from V and 5 from J, leaving 13 bases between them. Germline CDR1 is SGHTA and CDR2 is FQGTGA. Here the CDR3 reads CASSFNGMGTGELFF. The CDR3 nucleotides are TGTGCCAGCAGCTTTAATGGGATGGGGACCGGGGAGCTGTTTTTT.

Many counts were recorded for this clonotype. The J gene is TRBJ2-6, the V gene TRBV6-6, with TRBD2 matching over 7 bases. CDR1 is MNHNY, CDR2 SVGAGI, per germline (reference sequence). The J segment lost 4 bases and the V segment lost 2 bases, leaving 11 bases of the junction unmatched. This CDR3 is 18 amino acids long. The CDR3 protein is CASSYAGEGRLGANVLTF. The CDR3 coding sequence is TGTGCCAGCAGTTACGCGGGGGAAGGCAGGTTGGGGGCCAACGTCCTGACTTTC.

Regarding this clonotype: A much bigger clone sits one base away, suggesting this may be a read error. In this CDR3 the conserved last residue, phenylalanine or tryptophan, is missing, so a read error is likely. The chain employs TRBV12-3 or TRBV12-4 and TRBJ2-1, with 7 positions matching TRBD2. This CDR3 contains 13 residues. V lost 5 bases and J lost 6; bases outside the gene matches: 4. The CDR3 protein is CASSPWGGNEQFL. CDR3 DNA sequence: TGTGCCAGCAGTCCCTGGGGGGGCAATGAGCAGTTCTTA.

CDR3 nucleotides: TGTGCCAGCAGCTCGTTGGACAAGGCTGAAAAACTGTTTTTT. Its protein product is CASSSLDKAEKLFF. The chain employs TRBV11-2 and TRBJ1-4; a weak D match, TRBD1 (5 bases). The CDR3 is 14 amino acids. Between the trimmed V and J ends, which lost 4 bases and 7 bases, there was a span of 13 bases. Germline V gene data show CDR1 as SGHAT and CDR2 as FQNNGV.

This clonotype was seen at least ten times. The rearrangement uses TRBV7-6 and TRBJ2-5, with TRBD1 identical over 8 bases. CDR3 length: 15 residues. Per the germline V gene, CDR1 is SGHVS and CDR2 is FNYEAQ. V shed 2 bases, J shed 5 bases, and the junction held 7 bases outside the gene matches. CDR3 DNA sequence: TGTGCCAGCAGCTTACGGACAGGGTCCCCGGAGACCCAGTACTTC. Translated: CASSLRTGSPETQYF.

The V call is TRBV27, the J call TRBJ2-2; 10 nucleotides agree with TRBD1. V shed 4 bases, J shed 3 bases, and the junction held 8 bases outside the gene matches. The CDR3 sequence is 17 residues long. Germline CDR1 MNHEY, CDR2 SMNVEV (reference sequence). CDR3 region: CASSSGGQGRDTGELFF. The CDR3 region has the DNA TGTGCCAGCAGTTCCGGGGGACAGGGGAGAGACACCGGGGAGCTGTTTTTT.

This clonotype was seen repeatedly, ten times or more. This chain links TRBV7-9 with TRBJ1-1; no clear D. V dropped 1 base and J dropped 12 bases, with 12 bases sitting between them. The CDR3 has 12 amino acids. Germline V gives CDR1 SEHNR, CDR2 FQNEAQ (reference sequence). For the CDR3, the DNA is TGTGCCAGCAGCTTAGTTGCTTCAAGCTCTTTCTTT. Protein: CASSLVASSSFF.

The CDR3 DNA is TGTGCCAGCAGTTTATCGAGACAGGGTACGCAGTATTTT. This translates into CASSLSRQGTQYF. The V gene is TRBV27, the J gene TRBJ2-3; 7 nucleotides match TRBD1. Germline CDR1 reads MNHEY; CDR2 reads SMNVEV (reference sequence). This CDR3 is built from 13 residues. With 0 bases clipped from V and 8 bases from J, the junction kept 2 bases outside the gene matches.

The V call is TRBV5-1, the J call TRBJ1-5, with TRBD1 as a possible D gene (5 bases). V was trimmed by 5 bases and J by 5 bases, leaving 8 bases between them. CDR3 length: 12 amino acids. The germline V gene encodes CDR1 SGHRS and CDR2 YFSETQ. DNA of the CDR3: TGCGCCAGCAGGTCAGGGTATCAGCCCCAGCATTTT. This sequence encodes CASRSGYQPQHF.

Ten or more counts support this clonotype. V is TRBV11-2 and J is TRBJ1-1, with 7 bases fitting TRBD1. J lost 1 base, V lost 4 bases, and 6 bases had no gene match. The CDR3 totals 15 residues. In germline, CDR1 is SGHAT, CDR2 FQNNGV. CDR3: CASSSETGRNTEAFF. The CDR3 DNA reads TGTGCCAGCAGCTCCGAGACAGGGAGGAACACTGAAGCTTTCTTT. Drawing the rest from reference TRBV11-2 and TRBJ1-1, the complete variable domain is EAGVAQSPRYKIIEKRQSVAFWCNPISGHATLYWYQQILGQGPKLLIQFQNNGVVDDSQLPKDRFSAERLKGVDSTLKIQPAKLEDSAVYLCASSSETGRNTEAFFGQGTRLTVV.

With respect to this clonotype: This may arise from a read error, as a much more abundant clone is one base away. The V and J genes are TRBV7-6 and TRBJ2-1; possibly TRBD1 for D (5 bases). Germline CDR1 is SGHVS and CDR2 is FNYEAQ. CDR3 length: 13 residues. CDR3 nucleotide sequence: TGTGCCAGCAGCTTAAGGGGAAGGAATGAGCGGTTCTTC. It is translated as CASSLRGRNERFF.

This clonotype turned up a few times. The chain uses TRBV27 and TRBJ1-1, with TRBD1 as a possible D gene (5 bases). Germline V gives CDR1 MNHEY, CDR2 SMNVEV (reference sequence). The V and J ends lost 6 bases and 0 bases respectively, with 8 bases between them. This CDR3 has 13 amino acids. This CDR3 is CASSGAMNTEAFF. CDR3 nucleotides: TGTGCCAGCAGCGGGGCAATGAACACTGAAGCTTTCTTT.

The chain has TRBV2 and TRBJ2-7, with D perhaps being TRBD1 or TRBD2 (5 bases each). V was trimmed by 6 bases and J by 2 bases, leaving 8 bases between them. Germline CDR1 is SNHLY and CDR2 is FYNNEI. This CDR3 is built from 12 residues. This CDR3 reads CASRTGPYEQYF. The CDR3, as DNA: TGTGCCAGCAGGACGGGACCCTACGAGCAGTACTTC.

The V call is TRBV6-2 or TRBV6-3, the J call TRBJ2-1; weak D call: TRBD2 (5 bases). With 0 bases removed from V and 8 bases from J, the gap between germline ends came to 20 bases. The CDR3 sequence is 17 residues long. Germline loops: CDR1 MNHEY, CDR2 SVGEGT. Here the CDR3 reads CASSYSLPTRSLHEQFF. The CDR3 DNA is TGTGCCAGCAGTTACTCTTTGCCAACTAGGTCCCTCCATGAGCAGTTCTTC.

This clonotype was counted only a few times. The rearrangement uses TRBV27 and TRBJ2-1; 12 positions match TRBD1. The CDR3 totals 15 residues. V shed 5 bases, J shed 8 bases, and the junction held 7 bases outside the gene matches. Germline values: CDR1 MNHEY, CDR2 SMNVEV (reference sequence). The CDR3 region is CASSLRDRGRDEQFF. The CDR3 DNA sequence: TGTGCCAGCAGTCTCCGGGACAGGGGGCGGGATGAGCAGTTCTTC.

This sequence joins TRBV5-1 and TRBJ2-3; 7 bases agree with TRBD1. Germline V lookup: CDR1 SGHRS, CDR2 YFSETQ. After removal of 4 bases from V and 1 base from J, the junction contained 3 bases not matched to a gene. The CDR3 totals 14 residues. CDR3 DNA: TGCGCCAGCAGCAGGGGGACAGGCACAGATACGCAGTATTTT. Translated: CASSRGTGTDTQYF.

This clonotype came up many times. The J gene is TRBJ2-5, the V gene TRBV4-1; 7 positions agree with TRBD2. The CDR3 is made up of 13 amino acids. V lost 8 bases and J lost 4; bases outside the gene matches: 7. Germline lookup yields CDR1 MGHRA and CDR2 YSYEKL. Written as DNA, the CDR3 is TGCGCCAGCGGGGGGGAGAATTTAGAGACCCAGTACTTC. It is translated as CASGGENLETQYF.

CDR3 sequence: CSPQIVAPNEQFF. The CDR3 DNA follows: TGCAGCCCTCAAATTGTGGCCCCAAATGAGCAGTTCTTC. The rearrangement links TRBV29-1 to TRBJ2-1; D gene uncertain. The CDR3 spans 13 residues. The V end lost 8 bases, the J end lost 7 bases, and 18 bases lay between the germline ends. CDR1 and CDR2 from the germline V gene are SQVTM and ANQGSEA.

This clonotype was found many times. The chain couples TRBV28 to TRBJ2-5; the D call may be TRBD1 or TRBD2 (5 bases each). CDR3 length: 12 residues. Trimming pared 10 bases from V and 2 bases from J, leaving 11 bases between. The V gene's germline CDR1 is MDHEN and CDR2 SYDVKM. The chain's CDR3 is CATGTEQETQYF. The CDR3 DNA is TGTGCCACAGGGACGGAACAAGAGACCCAGTACTTC.

This clonotype has a handful of counts. The CDR3 region is CASTEGYSNQPQHF. The CDR3 DNA reads as TGTGCCAGTACCGAGGGTTATAGCAATCAGCCCCAGCATTTT. The rearrangement links TRBV19 to TRBJ1-5; D unresolved. Germline CDR1 and CDR2: LNHDA and SQIVND (reference sequence). The CDR3 runs 14 residues. V dropped 7 bases and J dropped 0 bases, with 10 bases sitting between them. The full variable domain, completed using reference TRBV19 and TRBJ1-5, is DGGITQSPKYLFRKEGQNVTLSCEQNLNHDAMYWYRQDPGQGLRLIYYSQIVNDFQKGDIAEGYSVSREKKESFPLTVTSAQKNPTAFYLCASTEGYSNQPQHFGDGTRLSIL.

This rearrangement joins TRBV7-2 to TRBJ2-3; D may be TRBD1 (6 bases). The ends were cut back, 7 bases at V and 3 bases at J, with 17 bases in the middle. The germline CDR1 and CDR2 sequences are SGHTA and FQGNSA. The CDR3 sequence is 15 residues long. CDR3 nucleotide sequence: TGTGCCAGCACCTCTGTAGACAGGCCAACAGATACGCAGTATTTT. Translation gives CASTSVDRPTDTQYF.

Comment on this clonotype: A much larger clone differs by one base, so this may be a read error. The rearrangement links TRBV7-6 to TRBJ2-1, with TRBD2 matching over 10 bases. The CDR3 spans 16 residues. Germline V gene sequence: CDR1 SGHVS, CDR2 FNYEAQ. CDR3 protein: CASSLPTSGLYNEQCF. CDR3 bases: TGTGCCAGCAGCTTGCCGACTAGCGGGTTATACAATGAGCAGTGCTTC.

With regard to this clonotype: Lacking the conserved final phenylalanine or tryptophan, this CDR3 likely reflects a read error. V gene TRBV20-1 combines with J gene TRBJ2-5, with 8 bases that match TRBD1. The V and J ends lost 3 bases and 5 bases, in that order; junction bases with no gene match: 11. This CDR3 comprises 15 residues. Germline lookup yields CDR1 DFQATT and CDR2 SNEGSKA (reference sequence). The CDR3 region has the DNA TGCAGTGCTAGTAGGGGTCAGGGGGCGCGGGAGACCCAGTACATC. Protein: CSASRGQGARETQYI.

This clonotype was recorded many times. The gene calls are TRBV7-2 and TRBJ2-1; TRBD1 might be the D (5 bases). The CDR3 covers 17 residues. The V and J ends lost 1 base and 5 bases respectively, with 18 bases between them. CDR1 SGHTA and CDR2 FQGNSA come from the germline V gene. The CDR3 region has the DNA TGTGCCAGCAGCTTAGGGGTCCGGTACCAAGGGGACAATGAGCAGTTCTTC. Translation: CASSLGVRYQGDNEQFF.

This clonotype was picked up many times. The chain employs TRBV7-9 and TRBJ1-3; D ambiguous. This CDR3 comprises 13 residues. The V gene lost 6 bases and the J gene lost 7 bases, with 13 bases spanning the gap. Germline V CDR1 and CDR2: SEHNR, FQNEAQ (reference sequence). CDR3 DNA sequence: TGTGCCAGCAGTATTACGGAGGACAACACCATATATTTT. Amino acids: CASSITEDNTIYF.